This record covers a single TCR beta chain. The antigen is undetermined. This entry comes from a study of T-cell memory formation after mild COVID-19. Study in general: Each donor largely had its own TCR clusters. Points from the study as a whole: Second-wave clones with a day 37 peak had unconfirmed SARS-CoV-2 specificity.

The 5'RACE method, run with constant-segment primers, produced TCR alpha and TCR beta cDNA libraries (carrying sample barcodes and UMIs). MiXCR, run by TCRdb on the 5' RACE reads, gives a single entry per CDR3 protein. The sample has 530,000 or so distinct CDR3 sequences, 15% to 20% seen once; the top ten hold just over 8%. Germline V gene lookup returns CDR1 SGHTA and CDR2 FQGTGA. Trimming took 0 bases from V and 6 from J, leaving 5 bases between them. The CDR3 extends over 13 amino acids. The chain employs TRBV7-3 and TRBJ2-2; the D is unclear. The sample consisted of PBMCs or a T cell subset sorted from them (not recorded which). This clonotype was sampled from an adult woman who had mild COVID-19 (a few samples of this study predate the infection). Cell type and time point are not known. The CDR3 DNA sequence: TGTGCCAGCAGCTTAACGGTACCCGGGGAGCTGTTTTTT. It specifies CASSLTVPGELFF.